Listed below are T cell receptor beta chains from one sample, sequenced in a study of Tregs in tolerant kidney transplant recipients. Sequencing used immunoSEQ multiplex PCR; TCRdb keeps in-frame clones, though not all of them. The sample has roughly 49,000 clones; about 90% are singletons. Sequencing input: Tregs from blood. These receptors were obtained from a human donor in good health. The CDR3 runs from the conserved cysteine through the conserved F or W. A D gene is named only where the DNA matches it firmly. A row's size may be missing; if present it is once, few, many or a size class.

clone size: NA
J gene: TRBJ1-3
D gene: NA
V gene: TRBV6-1
CDR3 DNA: TGTGCCAGCAGTGAATGGGTAAACACCATATATTTT
CDR3 protein: CASSEWVNTIYF

clone size: NA
J gene: TRBJ1-4
D gene: TRBD1
V gene: TRBV5-4
CDR3 DNA: TGTGCCAGCAGCTCCGCGGCAGGGGGCTCAGCATCAAGAGCTGAAAAACTGTTTTTT
CDR3 protein: CASSSAAGGSASRAEKLFF

clone size: NA
J gene: TRBJ2-7
D gene: TRBD2
V gene: TRBV5-1
CDR3 DNA: TGCGCCAGCAGCGCCGGACTAGCGGGAGTCTACGAGCAGTACTTC
CDR3 protein: CASSAGLAGVYEQYF

clone size: NA
J gene: TRBJ1-2
D gene: NA
V gene: TRBV6-1
CDR3 DNA: TGTGCCAGCAGTGGGATGATGAAATGTAGAAAGACCTATGGCTACACCTTC
CDR3 protein: CASSGMMKCRKTYGYTF

clone size: NA
J gene: TRBJ1-3
D gene: NA
V gene: TRBV7-9
CDR3 DNA: TGTGCCTCCTTGGGAGCAGGGTACTCTGGAAACACCATATATTTT
CDR3 protein: CASLGAGYSGNTIYF

clone size: NA
J gene: TRBJ1-5
D gene: TRBD1
V gene: TRBV10-1
CDR3 DNA: TGCGCCAGCAGGGGAACCGGGACAGGGAGAAATCAGCCCCAGCATTTT
CDR3 protein: CASRGTGTGRNQPQHF

clone size: NA
J gene: TRBJ2-1
D gene: NA
V gene: TRBV10-3
CDR3 DNA: TGTGCCATCAGTGAGGCATACAATGAGCAGTTCTTC
CDR3 protein: CAISEAYNEQFF

clone size: NA
J gene: TRBJ1-1
D gene: NA
V gene: TRBV5-1
CDR3 DNA: TGCGCCAGCAGCTTGACCCGGGACACTGAAGCTTTCTTT
CDR3 protein: CASSLTRDTEAFF

clone size: NA
J gene: TRBJ2-5
D gene: TRBD1
V gene: TRBV7-8
CDR3 DNA: TGTGCCAGCAGCCACCCGGGACAGGGTTTGGGAGAGACCCAGTACTTC
CDR3 protein: CASSHPGQGLGETQYF

clone size: once
J gene: TRBJ2-1
D gene: NA
V gene: TRBV5-1
CDR3 DNA: TGCGCCAGCAGCTTGGATCCCAGCGAGCCCTACAATGAGCAGTTCTTC
CDR3 protein: CASSLDPSEPYNEQFF

clone size: NA
J gene: TRBJ2-5
D gene: NA
V gene: TRBV5-1
CDR3 DNA: TGCGCCAGCAGCTTGGACTCAGAGACCCAGTACTTC
CDR3 protein: CASSLDSETQYF

clone size: few
J gene: TRBJ1-1
D gene: NA
V gene: TRBV2
CDR3 DNA: TGTGCCAGCAGTGAACGGTCGAACACTGAAGCTTTCTTT
CDR3 protein: CASSERSNTEAFF

clone size: NA
J gene: TRBJ1-6
D gene: NA
V gene: TRBV11-1
CDR3 DNA: TGTGCCAGCAGCTTAGACCGGAATCAGAATTCACCCCTCCACTTT
CDR3 protein: CASSLDRNQNSPLHF

clone size: NA
J gene: TRBJ2-2
D gene: NA
V gene: TRBV4-1
CDR3 DNA: TGCGCCAGCAGCCAAGAATCGGCAGGAAAAGGGGAGCTGTTTTTT
CDR3 protein: CASSQESAGKGELFF

clone size: NA
J gene: TRBJ2-7
D gene: NA
V gene: TRBV7-3
CDR3 DNA: TGTGCCAGCAGCTTAACGGGAGGCCTCGGCGAGCAGTACTTC
CDR3 protein: CASSLTGGLGEQYF

clone size: NA
J gene: TRBJ2-5
D gene: NA
V gene: TRBV2
CDR3 DNA: TGTGCCAGCAGTGAAAACGTCGGCGGAGAGACCCAGTACTTC
CDR3 protein: CASSENVGGETQYF

clone size: NA
J gene: TRBJ2-5
D gene: NA
V gene: TRBV18
CDR3 DNA: TGTGCCAGCTCACCTGGACGAGAGACCCAGTACTTC
CDR3 protein: CASSPGRETQYF

clone size: NA
J gene: TRBJ1-5
D gene: NA
V gene: TRBV29-1
CDR3 DNA: TGCAGCGCGCTTGGAGGTAGCAATCAGCCCCAGCATTTT
CDR3 protein: CSALGGSNQPQHF

clone size: NA
J gene: TRBJ2-7
D gene: NA
V gene: TRBV18
CDR3 DNA: TGTGCCAGCTCACCACAGGGAAGGACCCACTACGAGCAGTACTTC
CDR3 protein: CASSPQGRTHYEQYF

clone size: NA
J gene: TRBJ2-7
D gene: NA
V gene: TRBV5-4
CDR3 DNA: TGTGCCAGCAGCTTGTCAGGAGTTGCCGAGCAGTACTTC
CDR3 protein: CASSLSGVAEQYF

clone size: NA
J gene: TRBJ1-1
D gene: NA
V gene: TRBV5-6
CDR3 DNA: TGTGCCAGCAGCTCCCCCAGGAACACTGAAGCTTTCTTT
CDR3 protein: CASSSPRNTEAFF

clone size: once
J gene: TRBJ2-5
D gene: NA
V gene: TRBV5-1
CDR3 DNA: TGCGCCAGCAGCTCCGCGTTGCGAAACCAAGAGACCCAGTACTTC
CDR3 protein: CASSSALRNQETQYF

clone size: NA
J gene: TRBJ2-7
D gene: TRBD1
V gene: TRBV6-5
CDR3 DNA: TGTGCCAGCAGCAAACAGGGGCGTTACGAGCAGTACTTC
CDR3 protein: CASSKQGRYEQYF

clone size: few
J gene: TRBJ1-6
D gene: NA
V gene: TRBV5-8
CDR3 DNA: TGTGCCAGCAGCTTGAGACCCTCACCCCTCCACTTT
CDR3 protein: CASSLRPSPLHF

clone size: NA
J gene: TRBJ1-1
D gene: TRBD1
V gene: TRBV2
CDR3 DNA: TGTGCCAGCAGCGACAGGGCGGCCACTGAAGCTTTCTTT
CDR3 protein: CASSDRAATEAFF

clone size: NA
J gene: TRBJ1-1
D gene: NA
V gene: TRBV5-4
CDR3 DNA: TGTGCCAGCAGCCCGGGGCGCATGAAGGCTGAAGCTTTCTTT
CDR3 protein: CASSPGRMKAEAFF

clone size: NA
J gene: TRBJ2-1
D gene: TRBD2
V gene: TRBV5-8
CDR3 DNA: TGTGCCAGCAACCTCGTGCGGGGGGGCCGCAATGAGCAGTTCTTC
CDR3 protein: CASNLVRGGRNEQFF

clone size: once
J gene: TRBJ1-1
D gene: NA
V gene: TRBV7-2
CDR3 DNA: TGTGCCAGCAGCTTAAGGGCCGGAGTGAACACTGAAGCTTTCTTT
CDR3 protein: CASSLRAGVNTEAFF

clone size: NA
J gene: TRBJ2-2
D gene: NA
V gene: TRBV19
CDR3 DNA: TGTGCCAGTAGTACCTACACCGGGGAGCTGTTTTTT
CDR3 protein: CASSTYTGELFF

clone size: NA
J gene: TRBJ2-7
D gene: TRBD2
V gene: TRBV2
CDR3 DNA: TGTGCCAGCAGTGTACTAGCGGGAGAGGTGGGGCAGTACTTC
CDR3 protein: CASSVLAGEVGQYF

clone size: NA
J gene: TRBJ1-1
D gene: NA
V gene: TRBV6-1
CDR3 DNA: TGTGCCAGCAGGAGGGGGGGACATACGAACACTGAAGCTTTCTTT
CDR3 protein: CASRRGGHTNTEAFF

clone size: NA
J gene: TRBJ1-2
D gene: NA
V gene: TRBV19
CDR3 DNA: TGTGCCAGTAGTGCAGCCTACTATGGCTACACCTTC
CDR3 protein: CASSAAYYGYTF

clone size: NA
J gene: TRBJ2-5
D gene: NA
V gene: TRBV9
CDR3 DNA: TGTGCCAGCAGCCCCCGCCGGCAGCAAGAGACCCAGTACTTC
CDR3 protein: CASSPRRQQETQYF

clone size: NA
J gene: TRBJ1-2
D gene: TRBD1
V gene: TRBV29-1
CDR3 DNA: TGCAGCGTTGACCTAGACAGGGGGCGAGGCTACACCTTC
CDR3 protein: CSVDLDRGRGYTF

clone size: NA
J gene: TRBJ2-7
D gene: TRBD1
V gene: TRBV4-1
CDR3 DNA: TGCGCCAGCAGCCAAGAGGGAGGACAGGGAAGAGAGCAGTACTTC
CDR3 protein: CASSQEGGQGREQYF

clone size: NA
J gene: TRBJ2-3
D gene: TRBD2
V gene: TRBV5-1
CDR3 DNA: TGCGCCAGCAGCTCGGGGACTAGCGGATACACAGATACGCAGTATTTT
CDR3 protein: CASSSGTSGYTDTQYF

clone size: NA
J gene: TRBJ1-2
D gene: NA
V gene: TRBV19
CDR3 DNA: TGTGCCAGTAGTAAGATAGGGGCGGACTATGGCTACACCTTC
CDR3 protein: CASSKIGADYGYTF

clone size: NA
J gene: TRBJ2-5
D gene: NA
V gene: TRBV15
CDR3 DNA: TGTGCCACCAGCAGAGCTACCAAAGGGACCCAGTACTTC
CDR3 protein: CATSRATKGTQYF

clone size: NA
J gene: TRBJ1-5
D gene: NA
V gene: TRBV9
CDR3 DNA: TGTGCCAGCAGCCCCGGCGGCTTTTCGGGCAATCAGCCCCAGCATTTT
CDR3 protein: CASSPGGFSGNQPQHF

clone size: NA
J gene: TRBJ1-1
D gene: NA
V gene: TRBV18
CDR3 DNA: TGTGCCAGCTCACCAGACAGGTTTAACACTGAAGCTTTCTTT
CDR3 protein: CASSPDRFNTEAFF

clone size: NA
J gene: TRBJ1-1
D gene: NA
V gene: TRBV27
CDR3 DNA: TGTGCCAGCAGTTTCTCGGTGGGGACTGAAGCTTTCTTT
CDR3 protein: CASSFSVGTEAFF

clone size: NA
J gene: TRBJ2-1
D gene: TRBD2
V gene: TRBV6-1
CDR3 DNA: TGTGCCAGCAGTGAAGCGCGCCTAGCGGTGTCCTACAATGAGCAGTTCTTC
CDR3 protein: CASSEARLAVSYNEQFF

clone size: NA
J gene: TRBJ2-3
D gene: NA
V gene: TRBV21-1
CDR3 DNA: TGTGCCAGCAGCAAAGTAGTCCGGGAAAGCACAGATACGCAGTATTTT
CDR3 protein: CASSKVVRESTDTQYF

clone size: NA
J gene: TRBJ1-5
D gene: TRBD1
V gene: TRBV6-5
CDR3 DNA: TGTGCCAGCAGACTTACAGGGGGAAATCAGCCCCAGCATTTT
CDR3 protein: CASRLTGGNQPQHF

clone size: NA
J gene: TRBJ1-2
D gene: NA
V gene: TRBV4-2
CDR3 DNA: TGTGCCAGCAGCCAAGTTAGAGGTGGCTACACCTTC
CDR3 protein: CASSQVRGGYTF

clone size: NA
J gene: TRBJ1-1
D gene: NA
V gene: TRBV5-1
CDR3 DNA: TGCGCCAGCAGAGTAAATATGAACACTGAAGCTTTCTTT
CDR3 protein: CASRVNMNTEAFF

clone size: few
J gene: TRBJ1-2
D gene: TRBD1
V gene: TRBV7-8
CDR3 DNA: TGTGCCAGCAGCTCCGTCCCGGGACAGGGAAACTATGGCTACACCTTC
CDR3 protein: CASSSVPGQGNYGYTF

clone size: NA
J gene: TRBJ2-1
D gene: NA
V gene: TRBV5-1
CDR3 DNA: TGCGCCAGCAGCTTGACCGGCAGCTACAATGAGCAGTTCTTC
CDR3 protein: CASSLTGSYNEQFF

clone size: NA
J gene: TRBJ2-3
D gene: TRBD1
V gene: TRBV15
CDR3 DNA: TGTGCCACCAGCAGAGTGGGGACAGTCACAGATACGCAGTATTTT
CDR3 protein: CATSRVGTVTDTQYF

clone size: NA
J gene: TRBJ2-1
D gene: TRBD2
V gene: TRBV4-1
CDR3 DNA: TGCGCCAGCAGCCAATCCGGACTAGCGGGAGGTAAAAATGAGCAGTTCTTC
CDR3 protein: CASSQSGLAGGKNEQFF

clone size: NA
J gene: TRBJ2-2
D gene: NA
V gene: TRBV29-1
CDR3 DNA: TGCAGCGTTGGTGCCAGCACCGGGGAGCTGTTTTTT
CDR3 protein: CSVGASTGELFF